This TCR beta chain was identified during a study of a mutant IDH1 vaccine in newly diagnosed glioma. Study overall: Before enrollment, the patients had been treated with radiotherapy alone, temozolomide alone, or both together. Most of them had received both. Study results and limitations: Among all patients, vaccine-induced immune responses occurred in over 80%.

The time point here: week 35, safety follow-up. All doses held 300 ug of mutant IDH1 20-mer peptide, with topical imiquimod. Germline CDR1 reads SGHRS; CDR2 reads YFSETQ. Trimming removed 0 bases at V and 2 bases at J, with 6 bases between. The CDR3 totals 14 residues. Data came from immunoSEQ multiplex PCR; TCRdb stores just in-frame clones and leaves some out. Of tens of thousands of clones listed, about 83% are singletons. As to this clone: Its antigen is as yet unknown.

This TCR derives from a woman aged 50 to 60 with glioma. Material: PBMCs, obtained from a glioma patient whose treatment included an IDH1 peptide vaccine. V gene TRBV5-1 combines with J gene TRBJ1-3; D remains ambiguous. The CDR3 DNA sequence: TGCGCCAGCAGCTTGGGAGGCACTGGAAACACCATATATTTT. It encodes CASSLGGTGNTIYF.